This T cell receptor (beta chain) was documented in a study of prognosis after radiotherapy for stage I lung cancer. In its sample, this clonotype was seen many times. The antigen is undetermined. Two-round multiplex PCR, the amplification method, yielded TCR beta CDR3 from genomic DNA. Round one of PCR was performed, and it used primers specific to each TRBV and TRBJ gene. TCRdb re-called the multiplex PCR reads with MiXCR, one entry per CDR3 protein. The repertoire holds over 45,000 distinct CDR3 sequences, with about a quarter as singletons. Points from the study as a whole: The tumor specificity of expanded TCR clones remained undetermined. Compared with a median of about 10,000 beforehand, unique TCR clone counts dropped to around 7,100 after stereotactic body radiation therapy.

The CDR3 contains 14 residues. Germline values: CDR1 SGHDT, CDR2 YYEEEE. V was cut by 2 bases and J by 7 bases, with 15 bases left in between. The sample here was PBMCs, taken before or after stereotactic body radiation therapy (not recorded which). The receptor's source is a donor aged 50 or older with non-small cell lung cancer. This chain uses TRBV5-6 with TRBJ1-1, with D maybe TRBD1 (5 bases). The CDR3 DNA is TGTGCCAGCAGCTTAAGCGGGGTCACAGGTGAAGCTTTCTTT. This codes for CASSLSGVTGEAFF.